Shown below are 9 T cell receptor beta chains from a single sample sequenced in a study of CD8 T cells in ankylosing spondylitis. From the 5' RACE reads, TCRdb called clonotypes with MiXCR, one entry per CDR3 protein. The repertoire consists of about 200,000 distinct CDR3 sequences, with 9.5% to 15% occurring once and the leading ten covering 15% to 20%. The specimen was blood, either unsorted or a sorted T cell fraction (not recorded which). All receptors derive from a male donor with ankylosing spondylitis or in good health (not recorded which).

This clonotype was observed a few times. The CDR3 DNA sequence: TGTGCCAGCAGTTTACTGGCAGACTCTAACTATGGCTACACCTTC. It specifies CASSLLADSNYGYTF. V and J are TRBV27 and TRBJ1-2; no reliable D call. CDR3 size: 15 residues. The ends were cut back, 2 bases at V and 0 bases at J, with 10 bases in the middle. Germline CDR1 MNHEY, CDR2 SMNVEV (reference sequence).

This clonotype was counted many times. The chain recombines TRBV25-1 with TRBJ1-5, with 8 positions matching TRBD1. CDR3 size: 16 residues. V was clipped by 4 bases and J by 5 bases; unmatched bases: 10. Germline V CDR1 and CDR2: MGHDK, SYGVNS. Here the CDR3 reads CASSGGQGGSHQPQHF. The CDR3 DNA reads as TGTGCCAGCAGTGGCGGACAGGGTGGATCGCATCAGCCCCAGCATTTT.

This chain connects TRBV20-1 to TRBJ2-7, with 8 bases identical to TRBD2. The V and J ends lost 3 bases and 4 bases, in that order; junction bases with no gene match: 8. The CDR3 length is 14 residues. Germline V gene data show CDR1 as DFQATT and CDR2 as SNEGSKA (reference sequence). CDR3 in amino acids: CSARGEASGYEQYF. For the CDR3, the DNA is TGCAGTGCTAGGGGTGAGGCTAGCGGGTACGAGCAGTACTTC.

On this clonotype: A much more abundant neighbour one base away suggests this may be a read error. This sequence joins TRBV12-3 or TRBV12-4 and TRBJ1-2; 9 nucleotides line up with TRBD1. Trimming at V came to 5 bases and at J to 6 bases, leaving 4 bases not matched to a gene. This CDR3 region has 13 residues. The DNA for the CDR3 is TGTGCCAGCAGTGCCGGGACAGGGAATGGCTACACCTTC. Residues: CASSAGTGNGYTF.

In nucleotides, the CDR3 is TGTGCCAGCAGCCCCGGGCCGGGCCTGGGAAGGAAAAACATTCAGTACTTC. Its protein product is CASSPGPGLGRKNIQYF. This chain links TRBV7-4 with TRBJ2-4; D uncertain. CDR1 and CDR2 (germline): SGHVT, SQSDAQ. This CDR3 region has 17 residues. V shed 5 bases and J shed 4 bases, with 21 bases lying between them.

This clonotype was counted a few times. The genes are TRBV6-5 and TRBJ2-7, with 7 bases fitting TRBD2. With V trimmed by 2 bases and J by 3 bases, 7 bases remained unmatched. CDR3 size: 15 residues. Germline V gives CDR1 MNHEY, CDR2 SVGAGI. The CDR3 protein is CASSYGRDYSYEQYF. The CDR3 DNA follows: TGTGCCAGCAGTTACGGCCGGGACTATAGCTACGAGCAGTACTTC.

By share, this clonotype counts as medium-sized (0.01 to 0.1%). V and J are TRBV20-1 and TRBJ2-1; 11 bases are shared with TRBD2. The CDR3 runs to 14 residues. The V segment lost 7 bases and the J segment 0 bases; nucleotides outside the gene matches: 2. The germline gives CDR1 DFQATT, CDR2 SNEGSKA (reference sequence). CDR3 DNA sequence: TGCAGTGTCACTAGCGGGAGCTCCTACAATGAGCAGTTCTTC. Translation: CSVTSGSSYNEQFF.

This clonotype was observed a handful of times. The rearrangement joins TRBV12-3 or TRBV12-4 to TRBJ2-1; 11 bases map to TRBD2. This CDR3 has 21 residues. Trimming at V came to 3 bases and at J to 0 bases, leaving 16 bases not matched to a gene. Here the CDR3 DNA reads TGTGCCAGCAGTTTGCGCATGGGACTAGCGGCCTCAAAGAGCTCCTACAATGAGCAGTTCTTC. It translates to CASSLRMGLAASKSSYNEQFF.

The chain recombines TRBV7-6 with TRBJ2-7; no clear D gene. The V gene lost 1 base and the J gene lost 5 bases, with 9 bases spanning the gap. Per the germline V gene, CDR1 is SGHVS and CDR2 is FNYEAQ. CDR3 length equals 13 residues. The chain's CDR3 is CASSLETENEQYF. In DNA, the CDR3 is TGTGCCAGCAGCTTAGAAACGGAGAACGAGCAGTACTTC.